This T cell receptor (beta chain) originates from a study of shared clonotypes between healthy human individuals (TCRdb year 2020). Study-wide context: The cohort included three men and a couple of women between 18 and 49 years of age. Per donor, three plates each were used for CD4 naive and CD4 memory, two for CD8 naive, and one for CD8 memory. To estimate repertoire size and how much clonotype sharing occurs between individuals, the study deeply sequenced the blood TCR repertoires of several healthy adults. Per donor, leukapheresis produced somewhere between about 0.85 and 10 billion PBMCs. Libraries were prepared and TCR repertoires were sequenced by different laboratories using diverse techniques, in order to increase sequencing depth and limit assay-specific biases.

Overall results and qualifications from the work: Larger estimated clonotype richness was generally found for naive subsets than for memory subsets. Compared with non-shared clonotypes, the clonotypes found in all four sorted-subset donors had higher generation probabilities. Sampling was limited to blood, and TCR repertoires in tissue likely differ from TCR repertoires in blood. Because the study included only a small number of donors, the genetic and exposure-history diversity represented was limited. About 5% of naive CD4, 3.5% of naive CD8, roughly 2.4% of memory CD4, and about 0.4% of memory CD8 clonotypes were shared across several donors. Based on pairwise subsampling, the degree of clonotype sharing among donors was expected to be affected by sequencing depth. Even with the large sequencing depth, rarefaction of the sorted-subset datasets indicated that sequencing was incomplete.

The donors were healthy, HIV-negative adults who had no recently reported acute infections or vaccinations. Every donor was a Caucasian adult living in Nashville, Tennessee, USA. CD4+ T cells were enriched through magnetic negative selection, after which naive cells were positively selected on CD45RA and the remaining negative fraction served as the memory subset. After blood collection by leukapheresis, PBMCs were isolated using Ficoll-Histopaque density gradient centrifugation and then cryopreserved in the vapor phase of liquid nitrogen. Analytical flow cytometry was used to check the purity and quantity of each magnetically sorted T cell population. Genomic DNA was isolated from each sorted fraction and quantified by UV absorbance on a Nanodrop 2000c. This clone has only a few counts. Its antigen is unknown. Base-call qualities are not available, and no considerably larger clone is one nucleotide away.

TCR CDR3 regions were amplified from genomic DNA by multiplex PCR using the deep immunoSEQ assay. For each cell subset, the extracted genomic DNA was distributed evenly across all wells of several immunoSEQ 96-well plates, and each plate served as one replicate. For sorted subsets, each replicate PCR was loaded with 150 to 250 ng genomic DNA, equivalent to approximately 27,000 T cell genomes. Purified libraries were quantified with a Qubit 3.0 fluorometer, sized on a Bioanalyzer 2100, and re-quantified with the KAPA Library Quantification kit. A separate single-read 150-cycle Illumina NextSeq 550 flow cell was used to sequence each immunoSEQ 96-well plate. The source study handled its data this way. Because only junctional sequences without quality scores were contained in the immunoSEQ output, filtering matching that applied to full-length reads could not be performed. To assign V/J genes and CDR3, sequences were annotated using PyIR, a Python wrapper for IgBLAST v1.9, with IMGT germline references. Reads were filtered out if the reads had weak V/J assignments (E-value above 1e-6), no CDR3, stop codons, out-of-frame junctions, or ambiguous translated residues. V3J clonotypes were defined as sequences sharing an identical inferred V gene, J gene, and CDR3 amino acid sequence. To compute the percentage overlap between repertoires, the number of shared unique clonotypes was divided by the size of the smaller repertoire. RTK rarefaction, the Chao1 estimator, and Recon v2.1 estimates of unobserved clonotypes were used to assess repertoire richness. OLGA was used to compute generation probabilities for all TCRbeta clonotypes that the gDNA method yielded from four donors. Not all clones reach the TCRdb copy of this immuneACCESS table, which keeps in-frame sequences only. Checked studies attribute under half of the gap to unresolved V genes and leave the rest unexplained. That table supplies the V and J calls and clone size; D and trimming were determined from the DNA. The sample includes around 350,000 clones, with roughly 70% observed a single time. The ten largest clonotypes hold about 9.4% of the sample.

Sequences SGHVS (CDR1) and FNYEAQ (CDR2) are obtained from the germline V gene. V drops 5 bases and J drops 0 bases, leaving 15 bases in between. Including cysteine and phenylalanine, the CDR3 has 16 amino acids. Just CDR3 DNA is preserved here, 48 bases in frame from base 1. The sample was memory CD4+ T cells sorted from blood. The sample's cell subset or site label, in plain terms: CD45RA-negative fraction. The chain couples TRBV7-6 to TRBJ2-3; the D gene is possibly TRBD1, with 6 bases matching. The sequence was obtained from a man between 25 and 39 years old in good health. The DNA sequence is as follows: TGTGCCAGCAGCCCTCGCAGGGGCTCTAGCACAGATACGCAGTATTTT. It is translated as CASSPRRGSSTDTQYF.